The clone carrying this T cell receptor (beta chain) was found once. These data come from a study of OX40 agonist ivuxolimab in advanced cancers. Profiled with immunoSEQ multiplex PCR; TCRdb holds only in-frame clones, not every one. The table shows 74,000 or so clones, with approximately 92% occurring only once. Germline V gene data show CDR1 as SSHAT and CDR2 as FNYEAQ (reference sequence). The CDR3 extends over 17 amino acids. V gave up 5 bases and J gave up 2 bases, with 21 bases separating them. This specimen consisted of CD4+ or CD8+ T cells sorted from blood, obtained in a trial of the OX40 agonist ivuxolimab. The chain carries TRBV7-7 and TRBJ2-5; D possibly corresponds to TRBD1 (6 bases). The sequence came from an adult with an advanced solid tumor such as melanoma, head and neck, liver or kidney cancer. The CDR3 coding sequence is TGTGCCAGCAGCCTCAGGGGTGGTTGGGATAGACAAGAGACCCAGTACTTC. It translates to CASSLRGGWDRQETQYF. Together with reference TRBV7-7 and TRBJ2-5, the CDR3 gives the full variable domain: GAGVSQSPRYKVTKRGQDVTLRCDPISSHATLYWYQQALGQGPEFLTYFNYEAQPDKSGLPSDRFSAERPEGSISTLTIQRTEQRDSAMYRCASSLRGGWDRQETQYFGPGTRLLVL.